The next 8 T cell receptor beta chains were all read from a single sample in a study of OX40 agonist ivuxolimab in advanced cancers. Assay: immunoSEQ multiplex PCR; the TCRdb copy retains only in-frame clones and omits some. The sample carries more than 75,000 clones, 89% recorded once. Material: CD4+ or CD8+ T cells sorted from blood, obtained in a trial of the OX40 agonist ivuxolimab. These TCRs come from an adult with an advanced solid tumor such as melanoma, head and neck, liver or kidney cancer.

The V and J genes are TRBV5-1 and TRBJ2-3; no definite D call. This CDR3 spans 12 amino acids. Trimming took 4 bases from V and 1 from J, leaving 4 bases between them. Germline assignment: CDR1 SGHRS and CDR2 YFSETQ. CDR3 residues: CASSPGTDTQYF. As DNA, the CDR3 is TGCGCCAGCAGCCCAGGCACAGATACGCAGTATTTT.

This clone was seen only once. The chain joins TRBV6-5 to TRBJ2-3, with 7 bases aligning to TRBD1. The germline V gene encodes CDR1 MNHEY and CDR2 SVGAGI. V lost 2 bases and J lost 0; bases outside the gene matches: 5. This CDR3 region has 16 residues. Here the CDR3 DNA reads TGTGCCAGCAGTTACAGGGGGCTCCCTAGCACAGATACGCAGTATTTT. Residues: CASSYRGLPSTDTQYF.

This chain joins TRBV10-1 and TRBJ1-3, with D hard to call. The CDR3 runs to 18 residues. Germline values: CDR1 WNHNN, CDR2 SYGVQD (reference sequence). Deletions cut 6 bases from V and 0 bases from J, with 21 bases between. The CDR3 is CASSEQSGGQLSGNTIYF. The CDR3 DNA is TGCGCCAGCAGCGAGCAGAGCGGTGGTCAGCTCTCTGGAAACACCATATATTTT.

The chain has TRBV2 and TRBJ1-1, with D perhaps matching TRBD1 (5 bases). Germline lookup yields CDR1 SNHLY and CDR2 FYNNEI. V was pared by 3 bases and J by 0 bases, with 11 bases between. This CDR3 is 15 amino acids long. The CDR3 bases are TGTGCCAGCAGTGAGCCGGGCAGGGTGAACACTGAAGCTTTCTTT. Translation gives CASSEPGRVNTEAFF.

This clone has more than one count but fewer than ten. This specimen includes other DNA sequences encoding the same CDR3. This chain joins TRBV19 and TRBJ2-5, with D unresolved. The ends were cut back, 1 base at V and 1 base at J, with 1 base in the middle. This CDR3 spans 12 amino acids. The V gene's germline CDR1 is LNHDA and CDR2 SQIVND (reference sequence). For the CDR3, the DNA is TGTGCCAGTAGTATAGGCCAAGAGACCCAGTACTTC. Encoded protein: CASSIGQETQYF.

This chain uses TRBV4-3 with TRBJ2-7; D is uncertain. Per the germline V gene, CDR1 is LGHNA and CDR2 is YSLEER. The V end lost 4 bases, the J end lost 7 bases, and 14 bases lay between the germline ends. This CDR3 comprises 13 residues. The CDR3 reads CASSRDISWEQYF. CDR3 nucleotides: TGCGCCAGCAGCCGCGACATCTCGTGGGAGCAGTACTTC.

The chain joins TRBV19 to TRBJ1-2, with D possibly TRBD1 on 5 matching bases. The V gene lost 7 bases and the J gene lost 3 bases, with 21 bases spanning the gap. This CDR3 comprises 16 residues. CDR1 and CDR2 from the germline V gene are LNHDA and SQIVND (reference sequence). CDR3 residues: CASTPSRWGGDYGYTF. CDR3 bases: TGTGCCAGTACCCCTTCAAGGTGGGGGGGGGACTATGGCTACACCTTC.

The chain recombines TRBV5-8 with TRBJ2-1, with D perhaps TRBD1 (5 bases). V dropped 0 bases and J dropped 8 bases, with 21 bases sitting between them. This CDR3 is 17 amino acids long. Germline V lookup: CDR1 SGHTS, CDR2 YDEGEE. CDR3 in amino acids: CASSLEGSRTPSDEQFF. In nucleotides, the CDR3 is TGTGCCAGCAGCTTGGAGGGGTCCAGGACCCCGAGCGATGAGCAGTTCTTC. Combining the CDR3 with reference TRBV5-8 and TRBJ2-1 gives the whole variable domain EAGVTQSPTHLIKTRGQQATLRCSPISGHTSVYWYQQALGLGLQFLLWYDEGEERNRGNFPPRFSGRQFPNYSSELNVNALELEDSALYLCASSLEGSRTPSDEQFFGPGTRLTVL.